The subject of this entry is one T cell receptor beta chain. Antigen: not known. The data were obtained in a study of blood T cells in healthy people across ages. Study observations and caveats: Naive T cell percentage and TCR beta diversity correlated strongly.

Next came a second PCR, run for roughly 6 to 11 cycles, which used a sample-barcoded 5' primer along with a J-beta primer mix. Every sample gave at least 3 million paired-end reads containing CDR3. TCRdb re-analysed the 5' RACE reads in MiXCR, keeping a single row per CDR3 protein. The sample includes about a million distinct CDR3 sequences, under 50% of them seen just once. There are 16 residues in the CDR3. Germline V gene data show CDR1 as SGHVS and CDR2 as FNYEAQ. The V segment lost 1 base and the J segment 4 bases; nucleotides outside the gene matches: 10. The rearrangement links TRBV7-6 to TRBJ2-7; TRBD2 agrees at 7 bases. The specimen sequenced was blood. The sequence came from a young man in good health. The CDR3 here is CASSLGSAGRPYEQYF. CDR3 nucleotide sequence: TGTGCCAGCAGCTTAGGGTCAGCGGGGCGTCCGTACGAGCAGTACTTC.